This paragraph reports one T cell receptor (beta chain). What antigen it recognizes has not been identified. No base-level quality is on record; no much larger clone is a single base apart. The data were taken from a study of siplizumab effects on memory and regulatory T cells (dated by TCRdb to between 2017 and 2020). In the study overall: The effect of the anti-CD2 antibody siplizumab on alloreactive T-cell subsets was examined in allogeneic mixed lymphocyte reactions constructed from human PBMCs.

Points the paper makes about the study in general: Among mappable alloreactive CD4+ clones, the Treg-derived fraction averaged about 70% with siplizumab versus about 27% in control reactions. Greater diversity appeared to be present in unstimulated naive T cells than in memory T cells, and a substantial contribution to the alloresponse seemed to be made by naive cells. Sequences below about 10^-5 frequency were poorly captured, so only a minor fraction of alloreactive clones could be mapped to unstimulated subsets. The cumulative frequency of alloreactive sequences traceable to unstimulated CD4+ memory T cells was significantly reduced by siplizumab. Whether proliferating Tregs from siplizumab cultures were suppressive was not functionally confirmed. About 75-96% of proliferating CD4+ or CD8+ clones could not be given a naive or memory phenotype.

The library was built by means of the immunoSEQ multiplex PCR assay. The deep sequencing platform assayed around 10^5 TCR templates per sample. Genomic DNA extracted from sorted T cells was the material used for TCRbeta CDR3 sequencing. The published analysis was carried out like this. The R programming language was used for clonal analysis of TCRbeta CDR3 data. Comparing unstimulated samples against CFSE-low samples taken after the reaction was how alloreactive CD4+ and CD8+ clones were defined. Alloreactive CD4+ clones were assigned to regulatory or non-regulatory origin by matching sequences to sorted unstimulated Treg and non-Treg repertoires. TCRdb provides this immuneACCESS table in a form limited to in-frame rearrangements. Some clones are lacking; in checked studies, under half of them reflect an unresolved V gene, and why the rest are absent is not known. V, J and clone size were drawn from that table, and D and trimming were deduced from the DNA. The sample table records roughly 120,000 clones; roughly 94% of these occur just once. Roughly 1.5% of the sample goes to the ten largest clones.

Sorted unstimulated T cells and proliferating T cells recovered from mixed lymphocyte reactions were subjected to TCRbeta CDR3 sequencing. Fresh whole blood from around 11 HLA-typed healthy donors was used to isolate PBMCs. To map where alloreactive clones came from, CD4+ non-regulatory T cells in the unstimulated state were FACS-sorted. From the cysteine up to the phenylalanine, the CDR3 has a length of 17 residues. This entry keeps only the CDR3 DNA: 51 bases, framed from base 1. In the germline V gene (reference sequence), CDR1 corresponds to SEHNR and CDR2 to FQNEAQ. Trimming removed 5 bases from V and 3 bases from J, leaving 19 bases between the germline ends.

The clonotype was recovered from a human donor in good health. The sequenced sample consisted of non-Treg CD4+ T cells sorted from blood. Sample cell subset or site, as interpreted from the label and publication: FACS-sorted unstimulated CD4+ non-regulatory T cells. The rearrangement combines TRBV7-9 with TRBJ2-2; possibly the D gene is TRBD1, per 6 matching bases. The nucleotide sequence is TGTGCCAGCAGCACACGCTGGGCAGGGGATGACACCGGGGAGCTGTTTTTT. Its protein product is CASSTRWAGDDTGELFF.